This TCR beta chain was recorded in a study of Tregs in tolerant kidney transplant recipients. The study, taken as a whole, reports: Few patients were studied, so findings need validation in larger groups. Antigen-driven expansion was suggested because donor-specific Tregs expanded more than all Tregs in tolerant patients.

Concerning this clone itself: Its antigen is not identified.

The ends lost 5 bases at V and 6 bases at J; junction bases unmatched: 4. Germline V gene lookup returns CDR1 SGHVS and CDR2 FNYEAQ. The CDR3 consists of 12 residues. Using immunoSEQ multiplex PCR, the repertoire was profiled, and TCRdb retains in-frame clones only, with some absent. The profile shows about 50,000 clones, approximately 89% of them singletons. Related graft donors supplied nonmyeloablative bone marrow transplants, and mixed chimerism was transient. The TCR sequence derives from a human patient who received a combined kidney and bone marrow transplant. Part of the T cells may come from the graft donor. The sample here was CD8+ T cells from blood (PBMCs), taken 12 months after the transplant. The chain carries TRBV7-6 and TRBJ2-7; 7 bases align to TRBD1. CDR3 sequence: CASSLTGVEQYF. The CDR3 nucleotides are TGTGCCAGCAGCCTTACAGGGGTCGAGCAGTACTTC.